This T cell receptor (beta chain) originates from a study of OX40 agonist ivuxolimab in advanced cancers. Study at large: Previous treatment with anti-PD-1, anti-PD-L1 or anti-CTLA-4 therapy was allowed; about 44% had received some.

Measured with immunoSEQ multiplex PCR; TCRdb has only the in-frame clones, and not every one. The data contain over 60,000 clones, around 89% of them seen just once; the ten biggest clones take up 0.85% to 1%. The length of the CDR3 is 15 residues. Germline V gene sequence: CDR1 ENHRY, CDR2 SYGVKD. V lost 0 bases to trimming and J lost 1 base, with 9 bases between them. The origin of this receptor is an adult with an advanced solid tumor such as melanoma, head and neck, liver or kidney cancer. This specimen consisted of CD4+ or CD8+ T cells sorted from blood, obtained in a trial of the OX40 agonist ivuxolimab. The chain links TRBV10-3 to TRBJ1-1; D unclear. For the CDR3, the DNA is TGTGCCATCAGTGAGTCGTTCGGGAGGAACACTGAAGCTTTCTTT. This translates into CAISESFGRNTEAFF.